The sequence of this TCR beta chain was determined in a study of identical twins. Study-wide findings and caveats: Possibly, invariant MAIT and iNKT cells partly confounded zero-insertion analyses.

A universal primer site came from template switching; cDNA carried unique molecular identifiers. A single record per CDR3 protein comes from TCRdb applying MiXCR to the 5' RACE reads. The sample holds 650,000 to 800,000 distinct CDR3 sequences, 8.5% to 9.5% seen once. This clonotype is a singleton in its sample. The antigen remains undetermined. Trimming took 1 base from V and 1 from J; bases not matched to a gene: 6. The CDR3 length is 16 residues. Germline V gives CDR1 LGHNA, CDR2 YSLEER. The same sample was also studied in work on yellow fever vaccine responses in identical twins. That source notes: Reportedly, twins showed a vaccine T cell response that looked partly convergent and partly personalized.

The TCR was taken from a woman under 30 in good health. The rearrangement links TRBV4-3 to TRBJ2-7; TRBD2 aligns across 8 bases. The source material was PBMCs. Here the CDR3 DNA reads TGCGCCAGCAGCCAAGGGCGGAGCGGGAGTTCCTACGAGCAGTACTTC. Translated, it gives CASSQGRSGSSYEQYF.